Each of the 24 T cell receptor beta chains below was sequenced from the same sample in a study of regulatory T cells in long-lasting Graves disease. The authors built TCR beta libraries using iRepertoire HTBI primers and Arm-PCR of CDR3 regions. TCRdb analysed the multiplex PCR reads with MiXCR anew, one entry per CDR3 protein. The profile shows roughly 490,000 distinct CDR3 sequences, approximately 23% of them singletons. This sample's time point: persistent/refractory GD, antithyroid drugs over 5 years with positive TRAb. Extracted PBMC RNA gave rise to the TCR library. The sequencing used peripheral blood mononuclear cells (PBMCs), collected when the disease was refractory, from a patient treated with antithyroid drugs. The receptor source for this set is a female donor with Graves disease.

This rearrangement joins TRBV20-1 to TRBJ1-5; 8 bases match TRBD1. The CDR3 consists of 16 residues. Trimming took 2 bases from V and 4 from J; bases not matched to a gene: 10. Germline V gene data show CDR1 as DFQATT and CDR2 as SNEGSKA (reference sequence). This CDR3 reads CSARRPDRGLNQPQHF. The CDR3 bases are TGCAGTGCTAGACGGCCAGACAGGGGACTGAATCAGCCCCAGCATTTT.

In this sample, this clonotype turned up many times. V is TRBV11-2 and J is TRBJ1-2, with 9 bases lining up with TRBD1. The CDR3 length is 13 residues. Germline values: CDR1 SGHAT, CDR2 FQNNGV. V lost 5 bases, J lost 6 bases, and 4 bases stayed unmatched. This CDR3 reads CASSPRTGDGYTF. DNA for the CDR3: TGTGCCAGCAGCCCGAGGACAGGGGATGGCTACACCTTC.

This clonotype was recorded many times. The chain combines TRBV5-6 with TRBJ2-7; D gene ambiguous. V lost 4 bases, J lost 0 bases, and 5 bases lay in between. Germline CDR1 is SGHDT and CDR2 is YYEEEE. The CDR3 loop spans 12 amino acids. CDR3 in DNA: TGTGCCAGCAGCGCTGACTCCTACGAGCAGTACTTC. Translating gives CASSADSYEQYF.

The V and J genes are TRBV7-2 and TRBJ1-1; no clear D gene. This CDR3 is built from 13 residues. Trimming cost V 1 base and J 4 bases, with 7 bases left between them. Germline CDR1 SGHTA, CDR2 FQGNSA. Here the CDR3 reads CASSLVRGTEAFF. The CDR3 DNA is TGTGCCAGCAGCTTAGTCCGGGGCACTGAAGCTTTCTTT.

The chain has TRBV11-2 and TRBJ2-7, with 8 bases identical to TRBD1. V was pared by 5 bases and J by 2 bases, with 8 bases of the junction left unmatched. The V gene's germline CDR1 is SGHAT and CDR2 FQNNGV. The CDR3 covers 15 residues. CDR3 amino acids: CASSEGLDRAYEQYF. CDR3 DNA: TGTGCCAGCAGCGAAGGGTTGGACAGGGCCTACGAGCAGTACTTC. Drawing the rest from reference TRBV11-2 and TRBJ2-7, the complete variable domain is EAGVAQSPRYKIIEKRQSVAFWCNPISGHATLYWYQQILGQGPKLLIQFQNNGVVDDSQLPKDRFSAERLKGVDSTLKIQPAKLEDSAVYLCASSEGLDRAYEQYFGPGTRLTVT.

A note on this clonotype: It may be a read error: a sequence one base away is much more abundant. The chain carries TRBV28 and TRBJ2-2; 9 bases align to TRBD2. This CDR3 spans 16 amino acids. Per germline, CDR1 MDHEN and CDR2 SYDVKM. CDR3 nucleotide sequence: TGTGCCGGCAGTCCGGTTAGCGGGAGATACACCGGGGAGCTGTTTTTT. Protein: CAGSPVSGRYTGELFF. Drawing the rest from reference TRBV28 and TRBJ2-2, the complete variable domain is DVKVTQSSRYLVKRTGEKVFLECVQDMDHENMFWYRQDPGLGLRLIYFSYDVKMKEKGDIPEGYSVSREKKERFSLILESASTNQTSMYLCAGSPVSGRYTGELFFGEGSRLTVL.

The V gene is TRBV20-1, the J gene TRBJ2-7, with 7 bases matching TRBD1. The germline gives CDR1 DFQATT, CDR2 SNEGSKA (reference sequence). The CDR3 extends over 12 amino acids. The V and J ends lost 3 bases and 5 bases, in that order; junction bases with no gene match: 4. The CDR3 DNA reads as TGCAGTGCTAGGCTGACAGGGAACGAGCAGTACTTC. The encoded protein is CSARLTGNEQYF.

This clonotype appeared many times. The gene calls are TRBV19 and TRBJ1-1; D unresolved. The CDR3 has 13 amino acids. Germline V gives CDR1 LNHDA, CDR2 SQIVND (reference sequence). V shed 3 bases and J shed 4 bases, with 9 bases lying between them. The CDR3 region is CASSMGRTTEAFF. The CDR3 nucleotides are TGTGCCAGTAGTATGGGCAGGACCACTGAAGCTTTCTTT. The whole variable domain, remainder taken from reference TRBV19 and TRBJ1-1, is DGGITQSPKYLFRKEGQNVTLSCEQNLNHDAMYWYRQDPGQGLRLIYYSQIVNDFQKGDIAEGYSVSREKKESFPLTVTSAQKNPTAFYLCASSMGRTTEAFFGQGTRLTVV.

This chain connects TRBV15 to TRBJ1-5; D perhaps matches TRBD1 (6 bases). The CDR3 sequence is 15 residues long. Germline V gives CDR1 LNHNV, CDR2 YYDKDF (reference sequence). Trimming removed 8 bases at V and 0 bases at J, with 14 bases between. The CDR3 DNA reads as TGTGCCACCTGCATGGACAGTTATAGCAATCAGCCCCAGCATTTT. Translated, it gives CATCMDSYSNQPQHF. Complete variable domain (other parts from reference TRBV15 and TRBJ1-5): DAMVIQNPRYQVTQFGKPVTLSCSQTLNHNVMYWYQQKSSQAPKLLFHYYDKDFNNEADTPDNFQSRRPNTSFCFLDIRSPGLGDTAMYLCATCMDSYSNQPQHFGDGTRLSIL.

The chain employs TRBV7-2 and TRBJ2-7, with TRBD2 identical over 9 bases. The CDR3 spans 16 residues. Germline CDR1 reads SGHTA; CDR2 reads FQGNSA. After removal of 5 bases from V and 3 bases from J, the junction contained 11 bases not matched to a gene. The CDR3 sequence is CASSGGPGLANYEQYF. DNA for the CDR3: TGTGCCAGCAGCGGAGGTCCGGGACTAGCTAACTACGAGCAGTACTTC.

This clonotype came up many times. The chain has TRBV13 and TRBJ1-2; D not resolved. V gave up 7 bases and J gave up 0 bases, with 15 bases separating them. Germline values: CDR1 PRHDT, CDR2 FYEKMQ (reference sequence). This CDR3 spans 15 amino acids. The DNA for the CDR3 is TGTGCCAGCAACTCGGGCAGGCCAGCTAACTATGGCTACACCTTC. Its protein is CASNSGRPANYGYTF.

This chain links TRBV6-1 with TRBJ2-7; tentatively, D is TRBD1 (6 bases). Trimming pared 7 bases from V and 6 bases from J, leaving 19 bases between. The CDR3 extends over 14 amino acids. Per the germline V gene, CDR1 is MNHNS and CDR2 is SASEGT. CDR3 in DNA: TGTGCCAGCACCTTTACTTCACAGGGCGGCGAGCAGTACTTC. Amino acid sequence: CASTFTSQGGEQYF.

This clonotype was seen a handful of times. The rearrangement joins TRBV7-2 to TRBJ2-2, with TRBD2 as a possible D gene (6 bases). Germline CDR1 and CDR2: SGHTA and FQGNSA. Trimming stripped 4 bases from V and 0 bases from J, with 12 bases between. This CDR3 has 16 residues. CDR3 DNA sequence: TGTGCCAGCAGCTCACGTCGGGAGACGAACACCGGGGAGCTGTTTTTT. This translates into CASSSRRETNTGELFF.

The chain is built from TRBV6-2 or TRBV6-3 and TRBJ2-7; unclear D gene. The CDR3 spans 13 residues. CDR1 and CDR2 (germline): MNHEY, SVGEGT. V dropped 0 bases and J dropped 4 bases, with 7 bases sitting between them. The CDR3 DNA reads TGTGCCAGCAGTTACTCTACAACGTACGAGCAGTACTTC. Protein sequence: CASSYSTTYEQYF.

The V and J genes are TRBV20-1 and TRBJ2-3, with D perhaps given as TRBD1 or TRBD2 (5 bases each). Germline lookup yields CDR1 DFQATT and CDR2 SNEGSKA (reference sequence). Trimming took 5 bases from V and 6 from J, leaving 21 bases between them. This CDR3 has 15 amino acids. CDR3 DNA: TGCAGTGCTTTCCCGGGGCAGGGACCCCACGATACGCAGTATTTT. Translated: CSAFPGQGPHDTQYF.

This clonotype showed up just a few times. The chain carries TRBV28 and TRBJ2-1; a possible D gene is TRBD1 (7 bases). This CDR3 is built from 17 residues. Per germline, CDR1 MDHEN and CDR2 SYDVKM. The ends were cut back, 3 bases at V and 8 bases at J, with 23 bases in the middle. As DNA, the CDR3 is TGTGCCAGCAGTTTGATTCAGGGGGGAATCGGTAACGATGAGCAGTTCTTC. Protein sequence: CASSLIQGGIGNDEQFF.

This chain joins TRBV28 and TRBJ2-1; D remains unclear. CDR1 and CDR2 from the germline V gene are MDHEN and SYDVKM. CDR3 length equals 14 residues. V was pared by 2 bases and J by 6 bases, with 11 bases between. The DNA of the CDR3 is TGTGCCAGCAGTTTAACTCTTAGCAGCAATGAGCAGTTCTTC. Its protein product is CASSLTLSSNEQFF.

This clonotype was seen many times. The genes are TRBV7-2 and TRBJ2-5, with 7 bases matching TRBD1. The junction had 8 bases not matched to a gene; V was cut back by 9 bases and J by 4 bases. This CDR3 has 13 residues. Germline V gene sequence: CDR1 SGHTA, CDR2 FQGNSA. In DNA form, the CDR3 reads TGTGCCAGTACTAGGGACAGCCGAGAGACCCAGTACTTC. Translated: CASTRDSRETQYF.

This clonotype was detected many times. The chain has TRBV28 and TRBJ2-5; 12 bases fit TRBD2. The germline gives CDR1 MDHEN, CDR2 SYDVKM. There are 15 residues in the CDR3. Germline trimming cut 5 bases from V and 5 bases from J; bases unmatched to any gene: 6. CDR3 residues: CASSGLAGKGETQYF. The CDR3 nucleotides read TGTGCCAGCAGTGGACTAGCGGGAAAAGGCGAGACCCAGTACTTC.

This clonotype was seen repeatedly, ten times or more. V and J are TRBV28 and TRBJ1-6; 7 bases align to TRBD1. CDR1 is MDHEN and CDR2 is SYDVKM in the germline V gene. The CDR3 is made up of 15 amino acids. J was trimmed by 7 bases and V by 5 bases; bases with no gene match: 8. The CDR3 nucleotides read TGTGCCAGCAGTCCCCGACAGGGTGAAAATTCACCCCTCCACTTT. Protein sequence: CASSPRQGENSPLHF.

The CDR3 reads CASSQDQVSSGRNTQYF. The DNA of the CDR3 is TGTGCCAGCAGCCAAGATCAGGTTTCTAGCGGGAGAAATACGCAGTATTTT. The V call is TRBV4-2, the J call TRBJ2-3, with TRBD2 identical over 10 bases. The CDR3 runs to 17 residues. Losses at the gene ends were 0 bases for V and 7 bases for J; bases not matched to a gene: 10. Germline V lookup: CDR1 LGHNA, CDR2 YNFKEQ.

The J gene is TRBJ1-2, the V gene TRBV6-5; D ambiguous. Trimming removed 2 bases from V and 5 bases from J, with 15 bases in between. The CDR3 is 15 residues long. Germline lookup yields CDR1 MNHEY and CDR2 SVGAGI. CDR3 protein: CASSYHPGSEYGYTF. The DNA of the CDR3 is TGTGCCAGCAGTTACCATCCGGGTTCTGAGTATGGCTACACCTTC.

In this sample, this clonotype turned up many times. The chain recombines TRBV29-1 with TRBJ1-2; D is unresolved. From germline, CDR1 is SQVTM and CDR2 ANQGSEA. This CDR3 has 12 amino acids. V lost 7 bases and J lost 5, with 14 bases in between. For the CDR3, the DNA is TGCAGCGGCGCTATAGACGATTATGGCTACACCTTC. It is translated as CSGAIDDYGYTF.

Worth noting for this clonotype: A much larger clone differs by one base, so this may be a read error. The CDR3 does not end in the conserved phenylalanine or tryptophan, so this is likely a read error. The V call is TRBV3-1, the J call TRBJ1-1; no clear D. The CDR3 is made up of 12 amino acids. V was cut by 4 bases and J by 8 bases, with 11 bases left in between. Germline lookup yields CDR1 LGHDT and CDR2 YNNKEL (reference sequence). The DNA for the CDR3 is TGTGCCAGCAGCCTACAATCCCGGGAAGCTTTCCTT. It translates to CASSLQSREAFL.